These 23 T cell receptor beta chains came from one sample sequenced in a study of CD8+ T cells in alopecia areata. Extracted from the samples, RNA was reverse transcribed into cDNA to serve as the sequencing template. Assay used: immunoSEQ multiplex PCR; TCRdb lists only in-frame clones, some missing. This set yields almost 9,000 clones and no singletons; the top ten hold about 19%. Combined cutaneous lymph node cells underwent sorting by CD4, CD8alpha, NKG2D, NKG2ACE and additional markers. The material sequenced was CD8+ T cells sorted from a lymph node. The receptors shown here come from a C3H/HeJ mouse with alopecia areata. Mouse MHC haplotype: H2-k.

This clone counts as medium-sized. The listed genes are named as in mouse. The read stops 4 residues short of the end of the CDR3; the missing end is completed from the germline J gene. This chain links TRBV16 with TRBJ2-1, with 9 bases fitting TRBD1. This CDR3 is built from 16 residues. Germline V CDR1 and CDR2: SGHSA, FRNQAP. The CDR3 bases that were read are TGTGCAAGCAGCTCCCTTAGGGACAGGGTGGGAGCT. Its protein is CASSSLRDRVGA. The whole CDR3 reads CASSSLRDRVGAEQFF.

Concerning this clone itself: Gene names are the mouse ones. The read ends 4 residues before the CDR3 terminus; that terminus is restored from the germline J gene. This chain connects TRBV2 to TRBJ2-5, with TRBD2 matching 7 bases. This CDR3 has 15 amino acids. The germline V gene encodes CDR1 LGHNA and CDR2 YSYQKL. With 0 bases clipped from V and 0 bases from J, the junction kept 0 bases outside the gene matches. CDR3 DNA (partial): TGTGCCAGCAGCCAAGACTGGGGGAACCAAGAC. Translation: CASSQDWGNQD. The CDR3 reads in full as CASSQDWGNQDTQYF.

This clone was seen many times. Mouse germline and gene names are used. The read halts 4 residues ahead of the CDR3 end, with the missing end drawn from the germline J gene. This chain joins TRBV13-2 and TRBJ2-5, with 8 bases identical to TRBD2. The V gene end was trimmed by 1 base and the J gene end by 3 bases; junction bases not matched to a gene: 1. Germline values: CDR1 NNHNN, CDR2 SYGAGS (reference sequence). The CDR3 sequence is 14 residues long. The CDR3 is CASGDPGGQDTQYF. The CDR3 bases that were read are TGTGCCAGCGGTGATCCTGGGGGGCAAGAC.

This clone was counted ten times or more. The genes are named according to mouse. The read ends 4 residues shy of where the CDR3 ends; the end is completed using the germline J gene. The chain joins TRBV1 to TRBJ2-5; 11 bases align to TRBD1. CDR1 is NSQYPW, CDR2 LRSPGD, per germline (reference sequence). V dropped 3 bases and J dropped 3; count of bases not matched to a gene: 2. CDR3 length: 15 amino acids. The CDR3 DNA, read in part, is TGCACCTGCAGTGCGGGGACAGGGGGGCAAGAC. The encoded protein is CTCSAGTGGQD. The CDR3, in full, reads CTCSAGTGGQDTQYF. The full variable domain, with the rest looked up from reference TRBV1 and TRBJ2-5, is VTLLEQNPRWRLVPRGQAVNLRCILKNSQYPWMSWYQQDLQKQLQWLFTLRSPGDKEVKSLPGADYLATRVTDTELRLQVANMSQGRTLYCTCSAGTGGQDTQYFGPGTRLLVL.

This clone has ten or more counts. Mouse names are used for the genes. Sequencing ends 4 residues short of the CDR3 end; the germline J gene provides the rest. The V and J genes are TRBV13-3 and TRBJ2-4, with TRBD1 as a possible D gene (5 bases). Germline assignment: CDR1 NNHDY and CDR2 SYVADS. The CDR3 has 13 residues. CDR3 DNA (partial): TGTGCCAGCAGCTCCCAGGAGGGGAAC. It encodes CASSSQEGN. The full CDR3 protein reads CASSSQEGNTLYF.

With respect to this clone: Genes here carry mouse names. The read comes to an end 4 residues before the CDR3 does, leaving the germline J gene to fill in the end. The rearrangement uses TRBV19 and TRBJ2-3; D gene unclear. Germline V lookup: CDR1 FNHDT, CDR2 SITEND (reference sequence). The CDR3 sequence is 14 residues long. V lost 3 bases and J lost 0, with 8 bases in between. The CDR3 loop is CASSKWFSAETLYF. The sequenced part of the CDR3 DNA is TGTGCCAGCAGTAAGTGGTTTAGTGCAGAA.

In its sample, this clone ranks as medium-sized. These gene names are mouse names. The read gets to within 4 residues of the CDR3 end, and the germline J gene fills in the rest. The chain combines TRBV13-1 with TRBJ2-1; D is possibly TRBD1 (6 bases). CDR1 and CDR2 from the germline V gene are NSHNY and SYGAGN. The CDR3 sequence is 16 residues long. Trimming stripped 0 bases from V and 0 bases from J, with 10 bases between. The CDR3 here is CASSDASRGNYAEQFF. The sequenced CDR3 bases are TGTGCCAGCAGTGATGCTAGCAGGGGTAACTATGCT.

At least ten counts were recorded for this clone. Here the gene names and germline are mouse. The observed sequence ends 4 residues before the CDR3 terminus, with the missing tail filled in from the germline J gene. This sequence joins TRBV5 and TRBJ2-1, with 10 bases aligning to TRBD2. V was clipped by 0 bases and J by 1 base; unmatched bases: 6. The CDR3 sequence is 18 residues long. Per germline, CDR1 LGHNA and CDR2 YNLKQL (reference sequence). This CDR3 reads CASSQDLGLGRNYAEQFF. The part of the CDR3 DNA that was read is TGTGCCAGCAGCCAAGATCTGGGACTGGGGCGGAACTATGCT.

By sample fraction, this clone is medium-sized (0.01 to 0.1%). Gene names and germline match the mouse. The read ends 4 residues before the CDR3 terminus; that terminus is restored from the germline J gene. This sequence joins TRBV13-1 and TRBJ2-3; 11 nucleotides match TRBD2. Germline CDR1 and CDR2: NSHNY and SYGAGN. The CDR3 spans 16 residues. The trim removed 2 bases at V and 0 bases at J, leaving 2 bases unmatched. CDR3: CASSEGLGASAETLYF. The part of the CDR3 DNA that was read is TGTGCCAGCAGTGAGGGACTGGGGGCTAGTGCAGAA.

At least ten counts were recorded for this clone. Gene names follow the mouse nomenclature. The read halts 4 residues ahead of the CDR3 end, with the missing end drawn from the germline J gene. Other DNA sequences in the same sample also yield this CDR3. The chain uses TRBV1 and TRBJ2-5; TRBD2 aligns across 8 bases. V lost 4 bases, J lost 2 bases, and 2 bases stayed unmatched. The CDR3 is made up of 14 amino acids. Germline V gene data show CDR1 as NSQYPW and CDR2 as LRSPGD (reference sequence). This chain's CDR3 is CTCSGLGLQDTQYF. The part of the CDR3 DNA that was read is TGCACCTGCAGTGGACTGGGGCTCCAAGAC. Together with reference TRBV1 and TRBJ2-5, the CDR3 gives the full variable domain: VTLLEQNPRWRLVPRGQAVNLRCILKNSQYPWMSWYQQDLQKQLQWLFTLRSPGDKEVKSLPGADYLATRVTDTELRLQVANMSQGRTLYCTCSGLGLQDTQYFGPGTRLLVL.

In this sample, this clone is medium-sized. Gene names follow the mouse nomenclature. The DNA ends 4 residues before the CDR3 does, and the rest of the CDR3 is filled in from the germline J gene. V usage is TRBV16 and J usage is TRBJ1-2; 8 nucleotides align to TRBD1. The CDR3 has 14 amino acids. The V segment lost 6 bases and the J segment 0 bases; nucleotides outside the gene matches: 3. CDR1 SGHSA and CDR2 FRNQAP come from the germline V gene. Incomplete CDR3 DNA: TGTGCAAGCAGTCCACAGGGGGCAAACTCC. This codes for CASSPQGANS. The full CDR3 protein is CASSPQGANSDYTF.

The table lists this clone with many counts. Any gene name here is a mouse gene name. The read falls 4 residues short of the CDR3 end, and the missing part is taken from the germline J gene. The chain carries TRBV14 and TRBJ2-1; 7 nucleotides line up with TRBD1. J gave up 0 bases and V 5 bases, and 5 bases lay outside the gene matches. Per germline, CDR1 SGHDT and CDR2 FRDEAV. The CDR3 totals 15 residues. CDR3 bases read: TGTGCCAGCAGATACCGGGACAGTAACTATGCT. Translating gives CASRYRDSNYA. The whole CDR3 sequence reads CASRYRDSNYAEQFF.

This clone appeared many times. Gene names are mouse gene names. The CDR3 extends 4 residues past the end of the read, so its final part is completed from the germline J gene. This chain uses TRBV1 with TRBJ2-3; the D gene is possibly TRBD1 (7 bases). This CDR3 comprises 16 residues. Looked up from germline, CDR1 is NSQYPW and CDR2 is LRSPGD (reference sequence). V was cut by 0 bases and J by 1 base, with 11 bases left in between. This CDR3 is CTCSADRGRGAETLYF. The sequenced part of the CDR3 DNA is TGCACCTGCAGTGCAGATAGGGGGCGCGGTGCAGAA.

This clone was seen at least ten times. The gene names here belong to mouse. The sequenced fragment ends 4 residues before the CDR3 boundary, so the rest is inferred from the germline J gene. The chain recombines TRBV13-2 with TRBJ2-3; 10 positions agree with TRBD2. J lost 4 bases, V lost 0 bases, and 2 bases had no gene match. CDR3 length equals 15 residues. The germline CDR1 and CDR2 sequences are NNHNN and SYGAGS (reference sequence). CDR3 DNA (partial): TGTGCCAGCGGTGATGCGGGACTGGGGACAGAA. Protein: CASGDAGLGTE. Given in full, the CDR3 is CASGDAGLGTETLYF.

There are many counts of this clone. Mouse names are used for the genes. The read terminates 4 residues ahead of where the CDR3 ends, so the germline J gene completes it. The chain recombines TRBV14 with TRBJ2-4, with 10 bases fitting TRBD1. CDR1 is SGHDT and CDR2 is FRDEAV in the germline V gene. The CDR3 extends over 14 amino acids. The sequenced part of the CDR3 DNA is TGTGCCAGCAGTTTGGGGACAGGGGAAAAC. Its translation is CASSLGTGEN. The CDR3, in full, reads CASSLGTGENTLYF. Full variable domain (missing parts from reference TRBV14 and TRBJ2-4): EAGVTQSPRYAVLQEGQAVSFWCDPISGHDTLYWYQQPRDQGPQLLVYFRDEAVIDNSQLPSDRFSAVRPKGTNSTLKIQSAKQGDTATYLCASSLGTGENTLYFGAGTRLSVL.

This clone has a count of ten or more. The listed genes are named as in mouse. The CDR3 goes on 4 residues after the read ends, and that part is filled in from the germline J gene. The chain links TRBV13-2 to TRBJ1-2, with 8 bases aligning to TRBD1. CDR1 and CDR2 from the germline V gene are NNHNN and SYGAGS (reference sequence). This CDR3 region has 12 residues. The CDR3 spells CASGGRGPDYTF. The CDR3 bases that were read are TGTGCCAGCGGTGGCAGGGGGCCC.

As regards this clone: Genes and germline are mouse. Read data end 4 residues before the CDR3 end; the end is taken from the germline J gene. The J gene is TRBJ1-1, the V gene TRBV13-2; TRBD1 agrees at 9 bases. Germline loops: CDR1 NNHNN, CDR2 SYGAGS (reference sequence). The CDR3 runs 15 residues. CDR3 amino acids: CASGDARGQGSEVFF. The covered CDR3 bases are TGTGCCAGCGGTGATGCAAGAGGACAGGGGTCA.

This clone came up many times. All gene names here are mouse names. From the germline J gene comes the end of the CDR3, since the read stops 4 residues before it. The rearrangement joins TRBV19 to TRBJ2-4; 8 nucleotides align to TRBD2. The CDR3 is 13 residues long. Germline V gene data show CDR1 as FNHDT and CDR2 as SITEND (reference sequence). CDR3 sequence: CASRLDWGNTLYF. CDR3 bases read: TGTGCCAGCAGGCTTGACTGGGGAAAC. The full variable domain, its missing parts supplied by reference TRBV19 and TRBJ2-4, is GGIITQTPKFLIGQEGQKLTLKCQQNFNHDTMYWYRQDSGKGLRLIYYSITENDLQKGDLSEGYDASREKKSSFSLTVTSAQKNEMAVFLCASRLDWGNTLYFGAGTRLSVL.

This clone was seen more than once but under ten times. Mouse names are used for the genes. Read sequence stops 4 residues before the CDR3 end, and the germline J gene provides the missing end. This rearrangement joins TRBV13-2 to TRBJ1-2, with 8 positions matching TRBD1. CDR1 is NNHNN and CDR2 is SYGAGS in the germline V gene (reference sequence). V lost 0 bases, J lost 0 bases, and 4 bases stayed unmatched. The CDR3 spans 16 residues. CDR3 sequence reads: CASGDVPGGPNSDYTF. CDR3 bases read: TGTGCCAGCGGTGATGTGCCAGGGGGCCCAAACTCC.

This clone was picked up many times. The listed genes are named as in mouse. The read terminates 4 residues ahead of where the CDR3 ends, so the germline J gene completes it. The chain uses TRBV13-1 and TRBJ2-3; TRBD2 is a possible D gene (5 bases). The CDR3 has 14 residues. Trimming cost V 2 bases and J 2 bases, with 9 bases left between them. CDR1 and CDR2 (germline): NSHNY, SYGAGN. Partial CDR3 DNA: TGTGCCAGCAGTGAGATTGGGGTTGCAGAA. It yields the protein CASSEIGVAE. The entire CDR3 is CASSEIGVAETLYF.

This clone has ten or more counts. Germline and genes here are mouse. The CDR3 sequence: CAWSLAVNQDTQYF. CDR3 DNA (partial): TGTGCCTGGAGTCTAGCTGTTAACCAAGAC. The J gene is TRBJ2-5, the V gene TRBV31; no clear D gene. The sequence runs out 4 residues before the end of the CDR3; the remainder is reconstructed from the germline J gene. The CDR3 spans 14 residues. With 0 bases removed from V and 0 bases from J, the gap between germline ends came to 7 bases. CDR1 is GKSSPN, CDR2 SITVG, per germline.

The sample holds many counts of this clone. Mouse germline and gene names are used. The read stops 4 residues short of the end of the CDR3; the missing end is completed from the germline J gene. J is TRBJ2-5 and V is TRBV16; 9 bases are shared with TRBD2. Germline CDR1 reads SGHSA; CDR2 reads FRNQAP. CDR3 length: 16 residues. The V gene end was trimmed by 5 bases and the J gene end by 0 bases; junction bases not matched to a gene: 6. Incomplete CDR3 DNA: TGTGCAAGCAGCACACTGGGGGGCGTTAACCAAGAC. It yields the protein CASSTLGGVNQD. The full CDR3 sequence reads CASSTLGGVNQDTQYF.

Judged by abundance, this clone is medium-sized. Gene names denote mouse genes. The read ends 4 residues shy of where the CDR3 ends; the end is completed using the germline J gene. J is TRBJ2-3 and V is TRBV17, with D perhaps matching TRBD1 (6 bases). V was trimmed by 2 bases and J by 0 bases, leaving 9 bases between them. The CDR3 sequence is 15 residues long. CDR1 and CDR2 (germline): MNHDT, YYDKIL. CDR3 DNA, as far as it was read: TGTGCTAGCAGTAGATCAGGGGAGAGTGCAGAA. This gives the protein CASSRSGESAE. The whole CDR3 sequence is CASSRSGESAETLYF.